This T cell receptor beta chain originates from a study of blood T cell repertoires in COVID-19. In the study overall: PBMCs, B-cell-depleted T cells, or T cells provided the cDNA or gDNA that made up the material.

V lost 4 bases and J lost 5; bases outside the gene matches: 6. This CDR3 is built from 15 residues. CDR1 is SGHTA and CDR2 is FQGNSA in the germline V gene. Sequenced by immunoSEQ multiplex PCR; TCRdb stores in-frame clones only, minus some. The sample holds about 220,000 clones; approximately 85% are singletons and the top ten take roughly 2.2%. The sequenced material came from peripheral blood. This sequence originates from a woman in her 70s with COVID-19, enrolled during active disease. V gene TRBV7-2 combines with J gene TRBJ2-2, with 8 bases aligning to TRBD2. This CDR3 is CASSSSGGGTGELFF. CDR3 coding DNA: TGTGCCAGCAGCTCCAGCGGGGGTGGGACCGGGGAGCTGTTTTTT.